These 12 T cell receptor beta chains were sequenced from one sample in a study of TIL therapy for anti-PD-1-resistant metastatic lung cancer. The libraries were made with immunoSEQ v3. Libraries were prepared by immunoSEQ multiplex PCR; TCRdb keeps only in-frame clonotypes and omits some of them. Of 50,000 or so clones in the sample, 79% were seen once. As for time point: pre-treatment sample, taken before nivolumab and TIL therapy. Sequencing was performed on blood, taken at baseline. These receptors were taken from a woman between 30 and 79 years old with non-small cell lung cancer.

The chain combines TRBV5-4 with TRBJ2-5; possibly TRBD2 for D (6 bases). The V end was cut by 0 bases, the J end by 4 bases, with 13 bases between. CDR3 size: 15 residues. Germline lookup yields CDR1 SGHNT and CDR2 YYREEE (reference sequence). CDR3 DNA sequence: TGTGCCAGCAGCTTGGGCGGTCGGAGGGGAGAGACCCAGTACTTC. Protein: CASSLGGRRGETQYF.

The gene calls are TRBV5-1 and TRBJ1-2, with D maybe TRBD1 (6 bases). The germline gives CDR1 SGHRS, CDR2 YFSETQ. The CDR3 is 13 amino acids. Trimming took 4 bases from V and 6 from J, leaving 13 bases between them. CDR3 in DNA: TGCGCCAGCAGCCGAGGACAGAGGGATGGCTACACCTTC. It translates to CASSRGQRDGYTF.

The V gene is TRBV19, the J gene TRBJ2-3, with D tentatively TRBD2 (6 bases). This CDR3 is built from 17 residues. Germline assignment: CDR1 LNHDA and CDR2 SQIVND (reference sequence). V lost 3 bases to trimming and J lost 1 base, with 17 bases between them. CDR3 residues: CASSIPSSARGTDTQYF. The CDR3, as DNA: TGTGCCAGTAGTATCCCCTCTAGCGCCAGAGGCACAGATACGCAGTATTTT.

The chain uses TRBV19 and TRBJ2-1; D is unclear. The germline V and J ends were trimmed by 4 bases and 6 bases, with 16 bases remaining between them. The CDR3 is 15 residues long. Germline V gives CDR1 LNHDA, CDR2 SQIVND (reference sequence). The CDR3 DNA reads as TGTGCCAGTAGTACCCAGCGAGACGGTGGCAATGAGCAGTTCTTC. Translation: CASSTQRDGGNEQFF.

This chain joins TRBV6-5 and TRBJ1-4; TRBD1 aligns across 8 bases. This CDR3 comprises 16 residues. CDR1 and CDR2 from the germline V gene are MNHEY and SVGAGI. The J segment lost 7 bases and the V segment lost 2 bases, leaving 9 bases of the junction unmatched. The CDR3 loop reads CASSYQNTGGGEKLFF. The CDR3 region has the DNA TGTGCCAGCAGTTACCAAAATACAGGGGGAGGTGAAAAACTGTTTTTT.

Here the CDR3 reads CASSVGDSTDTQYF. The CDR3 nucleotides are TGTGCCAGCAGCGTAGGGGACTCCACAGATACGCAGTATTTT. The genes are TRBV9 and TRBJ2-3, with TRBD2 as a possible D gene (6 bases). This CDR3 has 14 amino acids. The ends were cut back, 0 bases at V and 2 bases at J, with 7 bases in the middle. The germline V gene encodes CDR1 SGDLS and CDR2 YYNGEE. The variable domain in full, with the rest retrieved from reference TRBV9 and TRBJ2-3, is DSGVTQTPKHLITATGQRVTLRCSPRSGDLSVYWYQQSLDQGLQFLIQYYNGEERAKGNILERFSAQQFPDLHSELNLSSLELGDSALYFCASSVGDSTDTQYFGPGTRLTVL.

V is TRBV5-4 and J is TRBJ1-2, with D possibly matching TRBD1 (5 bases). Germline V gene lookup returns CDR1 SGHNT and CDR2 YYREEE (reference sequence). V lost 4 bases and J lost 2, with 18 bases in between. The CDR3 runs to 16 residues. The chain's CDR3 is CASSPEPGRINYGYTF. CDR3 DNA sequence: TGTGCCAGCAGCCCGGAGCCGGGGCGCATCAACTATGGCTACACCTTC.

The chain employs TRBV10-3 and TRBJ2-6; the match to TRBD1 covers 9 bases. This CDR3 is 14 amino acids long. The germline CDR1 and CDR2 sequences are ENHRY and SYGVKD. After removal of 10 bases from V and 0 bases from J, the junction contained 1 base not matched to a gene. The CDR3 nucleotides read TGTGCCACGGGACAGGGCTCTGGGGCCAACGTCCTGACTTTC. Translating gives CATGQGSGANVLTF.

This rearrangement joins TRBV21-1 to TRBJ2-7; TRBD1 was called by the table and not checked on the DNA. TRBV21-1 represents a pseudogene. This CDR3 is 14 amino acids long. The CDR3 coding sequence is TGTGCCAGCAGCAAAGGGACAGAGACCTACGAGCAGTACTTC. Translating gives CASSKGTETYEQYF.

The chain joins TRBV10-3 to TRBJ1-2; D call uncertain. This CDR3 spans 12 amino acids. Germline V gene data show CDR1 as ENHRY and CDR2 as SYGVKD. Trimming removed 10 bases from V and 7 bases from J, with 16 bases in between. The CDR3 is CANEDPDAGYTF. DNA for the CDR3: TGTGCCAACGAAGACCCGGACGCTGGCTACACCTTC.

The V and J genes are TRBV9 and TRBJ1-2; D perhaps matches TRBD1 (5 bases). The germline V and J ends were trimmed by 3 bases and 4 bases, with 10 bases remaining between them. The CDR3 sequence is 13 residues long. The germline V gene encodes CDR1 SGDLS and CDR2 YYNGEE. The CDR3 protein is CASSAGRFYGYTF. The CDR3 DNA sequence: TGTGCCAGCAGCGCGGGACGGTTCTATGGCTACACCTTC.

This chain joins TRBV29-1 and TRBJ2-7, with no clear D. Germline V gene lookup returns CDR1 SQVTM and CDR2 ANQGSEA. Trimming pared 7 bases from V and 4 bases from J, leaving 20 bases between. The CDR3 runs to 14 residues. The CDR3 reads CSAETRGSGYEQYF. The CDR3 DNA is TGCAGCGCCGAAACACGTGGGTCTGGTTACGAGCAGTACTTC.